A single sample is the source of the 22 T cell receptor beta chains below, sequenced in a study of T cells in Graves' hyperthyroidism and ophthalmopathy (dated by TCRdb to about 2019). Library generation was performed with multiplex PCR. TCRdb records Illumina HiSeq 2000 as the sequencer. Amplification of TCR beta CDR3 regions was carried out from RNA transcripts. A first-round RT-PCR of the TCR CDR3 used the HTBI primer set with the Qiagen OneStep RT-PCR kit. In-frame beta chains were kept once TCRdb had trimmed the public reads at Q25 with fastp and called clones with MiXCR. Each CDR3 protein appears once, grouped with its most common genes and DNA. The sample records about 690,000 distinct CDR3 sequences, approximately 15% of which are singletons. The top ten constitute roughly a sixth of the sample. The sequencing input was blood. The receptors shown here come from a man aged 50 or older with Graves' hyperthyroidism.

As to this clonotype: Mismatch with germline at one junction end may stem from a read error. The chain carries TRBV28 and TRBJ1-5; D unclear. Germline V gene lookup returns CDR1 MDHEN and CDR2 SYDVKM. The CDR3 is 12 residues long. CDR3 DNA: TGTGCCAGCAGTCTGGTTGGTCAGGCCCAGCATTTT. It specifies CASSLVGQAQHF. Full variable domain (remainder filled in from reference TRBV28 and TRBJ1-5): DVKVTQSSRYLVKRTGEKVFLECVQDMDHENMFWYRQDPGLGLRLIYFSYDVKMKEKGDIPEGYSVSREKKERFSLILESASTNQTSMYLCASSLVGQAQHFGDGTRLSIL.

The sample holds a few counts of this clonotype. A much larger clone lies one base from this, so it may be a read error. No conserved phenylalanine or tryptophan is present at the end of the CDR3, so a read error is the likely explanation. The chain combines TRBV27 with TRBJ1-1; maybe TRBD1 (5 bases). The germline V and J ends were trimmed by 4 bases and 5 bases, with 14 bases remaining between them. Germline V gives CDR1 MNHEY, CDR2 SMNVEV (reference sequence). The CDR3 length is 14 residues. CDR3: CASSSPGIMTEAFL. The CDR3 DNA sequence: TGTGCCAGCAGTTCCCCAGGGATAATGACTGAAGCTTTCCTT.

At least ten counts were recorded for this clonotype. The rearrangement links TRBV28 to TRBJ2-1, with TRBD2 identical over 16 bases. The CDR3 contains 22 residues. V shed 3 bases and J 4 bases; nucleotides not matched to a gene: 18. Germline V gene sequence: CDR1 MDHEN, CDR2 SYDVKM. The CDR3 DNA follows: TGTGCCAGCAGTTTCCCCCCCGATCCCGGGACTAGCGGGAGGGGTATTTACAATGAGCAGTTCTTC. Protein sequence: CASSFPPDPGTSGRGIYNEQFF. The whole variable domain, remainder taken from reference TRBV28 and TRBJ2-1, is DVKVTQSSRYLVKRTGEKVFLECVQDMDHENMFWYRQDPGLGLRLIYFSYDVKMKEKGDIPEGYSVSREKKERFSLILESASTNQTSMYLCASSFPPDPGTSGRGIYNEQFFGPGTRLTVL.

This clonotype has a count of ten or more. This CDR3 reads CAIDRSFYRGNSPLHF. The CDR3 bases are TGTGCCATCGACAGGTCCTTTTACAGAGGGAATTCACCCCTCCACTTT. The chain combines TRBV28 with TRBJ1-6; D possibly corresponds to TRBD1 (6 bases). The CDR3 runs 16 residues. Germline assignment: CDR1 MDHEN and CDR2 SYDVKM. V was clipped by 10 bases and J by 7 bases, with 23 bases between them.

This sequence joins TRBV19 and TRBJ1-1, with 8 bases aligning to TRBD1. The CDR3 loop spans 15 amino acids. With V trimmed by 4 bases and J by 6 bases, 10 bases remained unmatched. CDR1 and CDR2 (germline): LNHDA, SQIVND (reference sequence). The CDR3 region has the DNA TGTGCCAGTAGTACCCCCTCCCAGGGGGCCGCTGAAGCTTTCTTT. Protein sequence: CASSTPSQGAAEAFF.

This clonotype was observed many times. This chain links TRBV12-3 or TRBV12-4 with TRBJ2-5, with D unresolved. The CDR3 is made up of 14 amino acids. V dropped 7 bases and J dropped 2 bases, with 14 bases sitting between them. The CDR3: CASTPTSPQETQYF. In DNA, the CDR3 is TGTGCCAGCACCCCCACCAGTCCTCAAGAGACCCAGTACTTC.

V is TRBV7-6 and J is TRBJ2-7; D might be TRBD2 (6 bases). There are 15 residues in the CDR3. Trimming removed 0 bases from V and 2 bases from J, with 11 bases in between. The V gene's germline CDR1 is SGHVS and CDR2 FNYEAQ. The CDR3 reads CASSLATGEAYEQYF. The DNA for the CDR3 is TGTGCCAGCAGCTTAGCGACGGGAGAGGCCTACGAGCAGTACTTC.

Points on this clonotype: One end of the junction varies from germline; a read error may be responsible. This chain joins TRBV5-1 and TRBJ2-3; no firm D call. There are 13 residues in the CDR3. Germline CDR1 is SGHRS and CDR2 is YFSETQ. CDR3 DNA: TGTGCCAGCAGCTTAGTTGTCCCAGATACGCAGTATTTT. Translated, it gives CASSLVVPDTQYF.

This chain joins TRBV6-2 or TRBV6-3 and TRBJ2-1; TRBD2 matches 8 bases. Germline V lookup: CDR1 MNHEY, CDR2 SVGEGT. Trimming cost V 2 bases and J 9 bases; bases outside gene matches: 15. The length of the CDR3 is 17 residues. This CDR3 is CASSYPLSSGSRSEQFF. In DNA form, the CDR3 reads TGTGCCAGCAGTTACCCACTGTCGAGCGGGAGTAGGAGTGAGCAGTTCTTC.

The V call is TRBV20-1, the J call TRBJ2-1; 12 bases match TRBD2. J gave up 7 bases and V 0 bases, and 4 bases lay outside the gene matches. The germline V gene has CDR1 DFQATT and CDR2 SNEGSKA (reference sequence). The CDR3 has 15 residues. CDR3 sequence: CSARDLLAGGNEQFF. In DNA form, the CDR3 reads TGCAGTGCTAGAGATTTACTAGCGGGAGGTAATGAGCAGTTCTTC.

The sample holds many counts of this clonotype. The chain is built from TRBV7-2 and TRBJ1-1; the D gene is possibly TRBD1 (6 bases). This CDR3 contains 15 residues. Trimming shortened V by 6 bases and J by 1 base, and 15 bases separated the two germline ends. Germline V gives CDR1 SGHTA, CDR2 FQGNSA. DNA of the CDR3: TGTGCCAGCAGGATAGGGGGGGCGAGGAACACTGAAGCTTTCTTT. It specifies CASRIGGARNTEAFF.

The table lists this clonotype with many counts. The chain uses TRBV18 and TRBJ1-1; 11 nucleotides align to TRBD1. The CDR3 runs 14 residues. V dropped 5 bases and J dropped 6; count of bases not matched to a gene: 5. Per germline, CDR1 KGHSH and CDR2 LQKENI. The DNA for the CDR3 is TGTGCCAGCTCAATGGGACAGGGGGTGGCTGAAGCTTTCTTT. Translated: CASSMGQGVAEAFF.

With respect to this clonotype: The conserved phenylalanine or tryptophan is not found at the CDR3 terminus, so this likely reflects a read error. V and J are TRBV5-1 and TRBJ2-1, with D perhaps TRBD2 (6 bases). The CDR3 length is 15 residues. The germline V gene has CDR1 SGHRS and CDR2 YFSETQ. Trimming pared 2 bases from V and 2 bases from J, leaving 11 bases between. As DNA, the CDR3 is TGCGCCAGCAGCTTTGGAGGGAACCCCTACAATGAGCAGTTCATC. This sequence encodes CASSFGGNPYNEQFI.

This clonotype was seen at least ten times. The chain recombines TRBV27 with TRBJ2-7, with 9 bases lining up with TRBD1. The trim removed 2 bases at V and 5 bases at J, leaving 4 bases unmatched. The germline CDR1 and CDR2 sequences are MNHEY and SMNVEV (reference sequence). This CDR3 region has 14 residues. CDR3 region: CASSLRGTGNEQYF. Here the CDR3 DNA reads TGTGCCAGCAGTTTAAGGGGGACAGGGAACGAGCAGTACTTC.

At least ten counts were recorded for this clonotype. This chain links TRBV7-2 with TRBJ2-5, with D possibly being TRBD1 or TRBD2 (5 bases each). CDR1 and CDR2 (germline): SGHTA, FQGNSA. The CDR3 runs 13 residues. Trimming took 3 bases from V and 4 from J, leaving 9 bases between them. CDR3 DNA sequence: TGTGCCAGCAGCTTTACAGGAGGAGAGACCCAGTACTTC. This gives the protein CASSFTGGETQYF.

In this sample, this clonotype turned up a few times. The rearrangement links TRBV7-9 to TRBJ1-4; unclear D gene. This CDR3 comprises 15 residues. Per the germline V gene, CDR1 is SEHNR and CDR2 is FQNEAQ (reference sequence). Deletions cut 5 bases from V and 6 bases from J, with 16 bases between. Here the CDR3 DNA reads TGTGCCAGCAGCCCGGACCCGGACCGGTATGAAAAACTGTTTTTT. Translation gives CASSPDPDRYEKLFF. The full variable domain, completed using reference TRBV7-9 and TRBJ1-4, is DTGVSQNPRHKITKRGQNVTFRCDPISEHNRLYWYRQTLGQGPEFLTYFQNEAQLEKSRLLSDRFSAERPKGSFSTLEIQRTEQGDSAMYLCASSPDPDRYEKLFFGSGTQLSVL.

This clonotype was counted many times. The V gene is TRBV28, the J gene TRBJ1-2, with D unresolved. Trimming removed 4 bases at V and 7 bases at J, with 22 bases between. The CDR3 runs 16 residues. Per the germline V gene, CDR1 is MDHEN and CDR2 is SYDVKM. CDR3 nucleotides: TGTGCCAGCAGTTACGCCATCCTCCGGGCCCTTACTGGCTACACCTTC. This codes for CASSYAILRALTGYTF.

At least ten counts were recorded for this clonotype. The rearrangement links TRBV28 to TRBJ2-2; D is perhaps TRBD2 (6 bases). This CDR3 is built from 15 residues. Trimming removed 1 base from V and 7 bases from J, with 13 bases in between. Germline lookup yields CDR1 MDHEN and CDR2 SYDVKM. The CDR3 reads CASSLSGGGVGELFF. In DNA, the CDR3 is TGTGCCAGCAGTTTATCCGGGGGTGGGGTCGGGGAGCTGTTTTTT. Filled out from reference TRBV28 and TRBJ2-2, the complete variable domain reads DVKVTQSSRYLVKRTGEKVFLECVQDMDHENMFWYRQDPGLGLRLIYFSYDVKMKEKGDIPEGYSVSREKKERFSLILESASTNQTSMYLCASSLSGGGVGELFFGEGSRLTVL.

This clonotype was seen repeatedly, ten times or more. This chain links TRBV20-1 with TRBJ2-6; D may be TRBD2 (5 bases). The germline CDR1 and CDR2 sequences are DFQATT and SNEGSKA (reference sequence). This CDR3 region has 15 residues. V dropped 0 bases and J dropped 10 bases, with 16 bases sitting between them. The DNA of the CDR3 is TGCAGTGCTAGAGATTCTACGTCCTCGGGAAACGTCCTGACTTTC. Protein product: CSARDSTSSGNVLTF.

Concerning this clonotype itself: Relative to the germline gene, one junction end is altered; a read error may explain this. V is TRBV30 and J is TRBJ1-2; TRBD1 aligns across 8 bases. The CDR3 has 11 amino acids. Germline V lookup: CDR1 GTSNPN, CDR2 SVGIG (reference sequence). CDR3 residues: CAWGTGYGDTF. CDR3 DNA: TGTGCCTGGGGGACAGGATATGGCGACACCTTC.

This clonotype has a count of ten or more. The rearrangement uses TRBV7-3 and TRBJ2-3; a weak D match, TRBD1 (6 bases). Germline loops: CDR1 SGHTA, CDR2 FQGTGA. The CDR3 runs 16 residues. V was clipped by 6 bases and J by 4 bases, with 20 bases between them. This CDR3 reads CASRGRGTGTSDTQYF. For the CDR3, the DNA is TGTGCCAGCAGAGGAAGGGGGACGGGAACTTCAGATACGCAGTATTTT.

The V call is TRBV7-9, the J call TRBJ2-7; D not certain. V gave up 5 bases and J gave up 0 bases, with 14 bases separating them. The CDR3 extends over 15 amino acids. Per germline, CDR1 SEHNR and CDR2 FQNEAQ (reference sequence). The CDR3 nucleotides read TGTGCCAGCAGCCGAGCAGAGTTTAGCTCCTACGAGCAGTACTTC. It codes for CASSRAEFSSYEQYF.